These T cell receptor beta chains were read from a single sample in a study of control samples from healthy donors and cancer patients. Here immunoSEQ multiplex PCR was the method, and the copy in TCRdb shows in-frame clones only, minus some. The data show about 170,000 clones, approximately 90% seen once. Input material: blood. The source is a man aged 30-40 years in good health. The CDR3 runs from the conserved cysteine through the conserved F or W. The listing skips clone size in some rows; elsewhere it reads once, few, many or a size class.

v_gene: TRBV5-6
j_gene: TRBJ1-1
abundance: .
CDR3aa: CASSYTKTPGFNTEAFF

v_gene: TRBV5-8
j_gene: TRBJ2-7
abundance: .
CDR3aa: CASSTYEQYF

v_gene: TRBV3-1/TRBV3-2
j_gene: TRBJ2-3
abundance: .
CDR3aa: CASSQDRRAGDTDTQYF

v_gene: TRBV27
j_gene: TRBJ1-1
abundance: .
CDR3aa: CASRRPGSTEAFF

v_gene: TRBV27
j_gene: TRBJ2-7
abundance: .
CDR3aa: CASSFVAGFGYEQYF

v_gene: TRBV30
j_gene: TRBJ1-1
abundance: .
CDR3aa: CAWTGGRWTEAFF

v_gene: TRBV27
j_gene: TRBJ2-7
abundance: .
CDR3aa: CASSFWGLAGYEQYF

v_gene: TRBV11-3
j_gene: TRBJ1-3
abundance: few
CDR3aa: CASSAGRENTIYF

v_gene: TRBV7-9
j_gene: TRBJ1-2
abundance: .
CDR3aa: CASEGVLSWRYGYTF

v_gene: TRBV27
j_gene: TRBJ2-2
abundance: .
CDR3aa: CASSLSLRPFGRDGELFF

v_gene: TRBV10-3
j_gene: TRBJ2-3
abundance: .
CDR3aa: CAISESGGADTQYF

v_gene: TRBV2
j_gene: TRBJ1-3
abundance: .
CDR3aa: CASRPDRDSGNTIYF

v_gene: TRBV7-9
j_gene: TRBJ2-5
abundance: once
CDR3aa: CASSIGAGQETQYF

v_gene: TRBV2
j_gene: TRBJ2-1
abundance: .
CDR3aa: CASSPGPMSSYNEQFF

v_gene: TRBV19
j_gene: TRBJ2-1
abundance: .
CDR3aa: CASSIDSTGGDEQFF

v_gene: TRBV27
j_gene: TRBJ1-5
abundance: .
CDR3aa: CASRETGGYQPQHF

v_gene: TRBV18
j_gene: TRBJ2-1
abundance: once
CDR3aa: CASSPDHEQFF

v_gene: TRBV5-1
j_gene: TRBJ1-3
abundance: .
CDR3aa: CASSLAPNSGNTIYF

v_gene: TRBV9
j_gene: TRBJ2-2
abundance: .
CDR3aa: CASSLITGELFF

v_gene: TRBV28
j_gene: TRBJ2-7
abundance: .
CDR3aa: CASLGLSYEQYF

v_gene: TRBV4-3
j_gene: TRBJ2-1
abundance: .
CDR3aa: CASSQAAPGQNNEQFF

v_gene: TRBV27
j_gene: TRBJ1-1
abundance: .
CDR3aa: CASSWTGDTEAFF

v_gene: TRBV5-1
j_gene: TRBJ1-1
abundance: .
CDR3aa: CASSLAGTYTEAFF

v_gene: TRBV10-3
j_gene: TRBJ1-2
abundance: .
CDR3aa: CATEDRIPSGYGYTF

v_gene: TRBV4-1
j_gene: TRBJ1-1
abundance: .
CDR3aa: CASSQDGWAGDTEAFF

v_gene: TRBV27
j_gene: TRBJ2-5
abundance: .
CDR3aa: CASSWGNQETQYF

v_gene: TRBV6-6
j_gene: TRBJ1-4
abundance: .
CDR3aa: CASSWTVNEKLFF

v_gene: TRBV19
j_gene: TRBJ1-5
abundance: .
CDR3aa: CASSRGREYSNQPQHF

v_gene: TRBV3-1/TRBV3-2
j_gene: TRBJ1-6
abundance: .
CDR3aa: CASSPYSTASSYNSPLHF

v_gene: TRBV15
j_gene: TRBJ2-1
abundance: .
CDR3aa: CATHTSMSVNEQFF

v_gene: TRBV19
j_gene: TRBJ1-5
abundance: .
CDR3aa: CASSRPVSGYQPQHF

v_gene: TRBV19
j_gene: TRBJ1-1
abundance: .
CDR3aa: CASTQWRGTNTEAFF

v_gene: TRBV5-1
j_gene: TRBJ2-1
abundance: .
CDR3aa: CASSSHGTGVGKLGEQFF

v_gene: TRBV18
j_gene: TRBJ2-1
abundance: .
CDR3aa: CASSPREMEYSYNEQFF

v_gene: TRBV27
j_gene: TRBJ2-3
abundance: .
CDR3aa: CASSSGTHTDTQYF

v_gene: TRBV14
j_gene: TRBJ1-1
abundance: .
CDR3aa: CASSQPGTENTEAFF

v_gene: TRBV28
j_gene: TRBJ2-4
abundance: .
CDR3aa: CASSSLVGIQYF

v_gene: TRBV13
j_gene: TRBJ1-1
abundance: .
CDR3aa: CASSLYSGFRQANTEAFF

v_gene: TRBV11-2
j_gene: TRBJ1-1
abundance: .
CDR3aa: CASVGGRNTEAFF

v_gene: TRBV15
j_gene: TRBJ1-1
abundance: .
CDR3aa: CATQQGTGFEAFF

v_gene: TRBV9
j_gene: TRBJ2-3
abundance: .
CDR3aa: CASSPLVADTTDTQYF

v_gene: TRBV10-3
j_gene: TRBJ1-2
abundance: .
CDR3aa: CAISEGTGIGYTF